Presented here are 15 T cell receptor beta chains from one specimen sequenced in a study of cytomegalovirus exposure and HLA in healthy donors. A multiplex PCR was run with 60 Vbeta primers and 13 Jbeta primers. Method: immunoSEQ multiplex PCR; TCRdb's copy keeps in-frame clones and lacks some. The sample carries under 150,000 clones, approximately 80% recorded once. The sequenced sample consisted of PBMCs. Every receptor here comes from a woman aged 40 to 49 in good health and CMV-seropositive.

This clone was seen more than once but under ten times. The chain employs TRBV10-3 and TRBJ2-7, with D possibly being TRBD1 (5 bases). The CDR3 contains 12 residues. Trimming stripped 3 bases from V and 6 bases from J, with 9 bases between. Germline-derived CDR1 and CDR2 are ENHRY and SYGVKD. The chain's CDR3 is CAISDRQGEQYF. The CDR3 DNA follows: TGTGCCATCAGTGATCGCCAGGGCGAGCAGTACTTC.

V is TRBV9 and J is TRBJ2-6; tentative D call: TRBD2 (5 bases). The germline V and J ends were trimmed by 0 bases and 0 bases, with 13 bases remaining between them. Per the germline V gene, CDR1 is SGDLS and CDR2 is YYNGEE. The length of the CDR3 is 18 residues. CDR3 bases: TGTGCCAGCAGCGTAGAGGTAGCGCCTAGCTCTGGGGCCAACGTCCTGACTTTC. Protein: CASSVEVAPSSGANVLTF.

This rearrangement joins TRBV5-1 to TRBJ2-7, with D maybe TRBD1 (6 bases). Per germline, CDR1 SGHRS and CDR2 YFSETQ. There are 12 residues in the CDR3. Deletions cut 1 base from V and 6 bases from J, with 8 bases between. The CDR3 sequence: CASSLIQGEQYF. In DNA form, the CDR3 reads TGCGCCAGCAGCTTGATACAGGGCGAGCAGTACTTC.

The CDR3 coding sequence is TGCGCCAGCAGCCAAGGAGGAGGACAGGGGCCCTATGGCTACACCTTC. Translated, it gives CASSQGGGQGPYGYTF. The V and J genes are TRBV4-1 and TRBJ1-2, with 9 nucleotides matching TRBD1. This CDR3 has 16 amino acids. The V gene end was trimmed by 1 base and the J gene end by 4 bases; junction bases not matched to a gene: 7. Looked up from germline, CDR1 is MGHRA and CDR2 is YSYEKL.

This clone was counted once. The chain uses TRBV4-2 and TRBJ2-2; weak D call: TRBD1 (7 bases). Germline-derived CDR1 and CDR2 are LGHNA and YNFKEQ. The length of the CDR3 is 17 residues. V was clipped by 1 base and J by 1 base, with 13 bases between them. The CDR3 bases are TGTGCCAGCAGCCAAGTCCAGGGGGGTCAGAACACCGGGGAGCTGTTTTTT. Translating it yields CASSQVQGGQNTGELFF.

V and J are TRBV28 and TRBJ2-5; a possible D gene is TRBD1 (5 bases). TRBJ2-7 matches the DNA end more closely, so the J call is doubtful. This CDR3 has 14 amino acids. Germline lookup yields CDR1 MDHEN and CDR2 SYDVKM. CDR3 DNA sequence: TGTGCCAGCAGTTTACCCGTTGTTAGGGGCGAGCAGTACTTC. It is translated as CASSLPVVRGEQYF.

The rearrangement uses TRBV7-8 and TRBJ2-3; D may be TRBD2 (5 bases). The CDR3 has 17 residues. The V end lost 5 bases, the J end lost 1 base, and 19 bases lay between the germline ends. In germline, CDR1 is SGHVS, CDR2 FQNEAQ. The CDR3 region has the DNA TGTGCCAGCAGCACCCGACTAAGGGAGAGGGGCACAGATACGCAGTATTTT. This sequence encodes CASSTRLRERGTDTQYF.

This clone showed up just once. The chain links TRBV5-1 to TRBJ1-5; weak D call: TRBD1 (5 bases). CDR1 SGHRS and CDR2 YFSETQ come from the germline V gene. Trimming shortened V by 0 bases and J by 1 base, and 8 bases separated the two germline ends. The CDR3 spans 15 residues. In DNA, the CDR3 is TGCGCCAGCAGCTTGGCCGGGGGAAGCAATCAGCCCCAGCATTTT. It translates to CASSLAGGSNQPQHF. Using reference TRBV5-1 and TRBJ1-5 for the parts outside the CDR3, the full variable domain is KAGVTQTPRYLIKTRGQQVTLSCSPISGHRSVSWYQQTPGQGLQFLFEYFSETQRNKGNFPGRFSGRQFSNSRSEMNVSTLELGDSALYLCASSLAGGSNQPQHFGDGTRLSIL.

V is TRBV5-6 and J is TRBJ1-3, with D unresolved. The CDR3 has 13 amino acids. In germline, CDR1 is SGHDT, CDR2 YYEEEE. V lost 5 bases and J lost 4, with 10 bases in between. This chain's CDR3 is CASRTSGGNTIYF. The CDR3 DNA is TGTGCCAGCAGAACGTCGGGGGGAAACACCATATATTTT. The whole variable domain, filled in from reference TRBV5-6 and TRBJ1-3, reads DAGVTQSPTHLIKTRGQQVTLRCSPKSGHDTVSWYQQALGQGPQFIFQYYEEEERQRGNFPDRFSGHQFPNYSSELNVNALLLGDSALYLCASRTSGGNTIYFGEGSWLTVV.

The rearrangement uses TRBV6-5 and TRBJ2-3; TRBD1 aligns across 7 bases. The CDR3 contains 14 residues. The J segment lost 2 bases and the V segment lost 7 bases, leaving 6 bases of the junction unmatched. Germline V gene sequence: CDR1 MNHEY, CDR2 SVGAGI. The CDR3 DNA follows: TGTGCCAGCAAGAGGGGGCGCGACACAGATACGCAGTATTTT. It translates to CASKRGRDTDTQYF.

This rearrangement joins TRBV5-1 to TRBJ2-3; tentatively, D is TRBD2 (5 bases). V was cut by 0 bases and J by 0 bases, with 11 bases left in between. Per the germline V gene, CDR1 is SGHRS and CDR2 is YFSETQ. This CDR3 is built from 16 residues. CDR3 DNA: TGCGCCAGCAGCTTGGGAGCGGACCTCAGCACAGATACGCAGTATTTT. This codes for CASSLGADLSTDTQYF.

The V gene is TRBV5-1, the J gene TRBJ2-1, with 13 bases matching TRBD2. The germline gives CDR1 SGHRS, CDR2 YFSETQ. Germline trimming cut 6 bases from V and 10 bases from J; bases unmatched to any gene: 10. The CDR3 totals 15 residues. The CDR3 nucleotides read TGCGCCAGCAAGACCGGGACTAGCGGGAAGGGGGAGCAGTTCTTC. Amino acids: CASKTGTSGKGEQFF.

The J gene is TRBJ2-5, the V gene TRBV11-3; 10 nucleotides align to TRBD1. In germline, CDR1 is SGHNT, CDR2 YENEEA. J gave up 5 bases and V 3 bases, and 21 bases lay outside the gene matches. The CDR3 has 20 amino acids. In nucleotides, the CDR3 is TGTGCCAGCAGCTTTCCCCTGACAGGGGGCCTTGAGCGGGACGTGGAGACCCAGTACTTC. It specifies CASSFPLTGGLERDVETQYF.

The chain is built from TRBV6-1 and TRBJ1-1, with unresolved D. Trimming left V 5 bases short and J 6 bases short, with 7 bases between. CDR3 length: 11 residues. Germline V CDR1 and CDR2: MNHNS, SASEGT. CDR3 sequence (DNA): TGTGCCAGCAGTCCCGTATCTGAAGCTTTCTTT. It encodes CASSPVSEAFF.

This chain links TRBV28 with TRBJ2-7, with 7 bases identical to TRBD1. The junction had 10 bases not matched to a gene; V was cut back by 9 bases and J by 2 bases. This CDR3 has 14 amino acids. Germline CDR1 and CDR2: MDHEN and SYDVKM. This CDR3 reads CASSPRDSTYEQYF. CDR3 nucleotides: TGTGCCAGTTCCCCCCGGGACAGCACCTACGAGCAGTACTTC.